This passage covers 14 T cell receptor beta chains from one sample sequenced in a study of blood T cell repertoires in COVID-19. TCRdb keeps only in-frame clones here, not all; method: immunoSEQ multiplex PCR. The sample yields approximately 300,000 clones, about 89% seen once. What was sequenced was PBMCs or T cells enriched from blood (not recorded which). These receptors were taken from a woman younger than 45 who had recovered from COVID-19.

V and J are TRBV20-1 and TRBJ2-1, with D possibly TRBD1 on 5 matching bases. This CDR3 contains 11 residues. V was clipped by 7 bases and J by 8 bases, with 12 bases between them. The germline CDR1 and CDR2 sequences are DFQATT and SNEGSKA (reference sequence). The chain's CDR3 is CSGTRGDEQFF. Here the CDR3 DNA reads TGCAGTGGGACAAGAGGTGATGAGCAGTTCTTC.

The chain employs TRBV5-5 and TRBJ1-2; D unclear. V was clipped by 0 bases and J by 3 bases, with 15 bases between them. The CDR3 has 16 amino acids. The germline gives CDR1 SGHKS, CDR2 YYEKEE (reference sequence). The CDR3 protein is CASSLAALLGDYGYTF. The CDR3, as DNA: TGTGCCAGCAGCTTGGCGGCCCTCTTGGGAGACTATGGCTACACCTTC.

This chain joins TRBV28 and TRBJ1-1; 8 bases fit TRBD1. This CDR3 comprises 17 residues. Unmatched junction bases numbered 16, after V lost 5 bases and J lost 5 bases. Germline V lookup: CDR1 MDHEN, CDR2 SYDVKM. The CDR3 loop reads CASSPPLGQGEGTEAFF. CDR3 DNA sequence: TGTGCCAGCAGTCCCCCTCTCGGACAGGGAGAAGGTACTGAAGCTTTCTTT.

The chain is built from TRBV6-5 and TRBJ1-6; tentative D call: TRBD1 (6 bases). Germline V gene data show CDR1 as MNHEY and CDR2 as SVGAGI. CDR3 length: 15 residues. Deletions cut 2 bases from V and 10 bases from J, with 15 bases between. In DNA, the CDR3 is TGTGCCAGCAGTTACCAGGGGCAGGGTGTATCACCCCTCCACTTT. Residues: CASSYQGQGVSPLHF.

Written as DNA, the CDR3 is TGCAGCGTGTTCGGGACTCCTAATAACTATGGCTACACCTTC. Translation gives CSVFGTPNNYGYTF. The chain recombines TRBV29-1 with TRBJ1-2; perhaps TRBD1 as D (5 bases). CDR3 length equals 14 residues. CDR1 and CDR2 (germline): SQVTM, ANQGSEA. Trimming took off 6 bases at V and 1 base at J, with 15 bases between the two ends.

This chain uses TRBV4-3 with TRBJ2-7; TRBD2 matches 12 bases. V was clipped by 0 bases and J by 4 bases; unmatched bases: 1. Per the germline V gene, CDR1 is LGHNA and CDR2 is YSLEER. This CDR3 spans 15 amino acids. The CDR3 DNA is TGCGCCAGCAGCCAAGATCTAGCGGGGGGGTACGAGCAGTACTTC. The encoded protein is CASSQDLAGGYEQYF.

This rearrangement joins TRBV15 to TRBJ1-1; a weak D match, TRBD1 (5 bases). This CDR3 region has 14 residues. Germline CDR1 is LNHNV and CDR2 is YYDKDF (reference sequence). The V end lost 0 bases, the J end lost 1 base, and 6 bases lay between the germline ends. CDR3 region: CATSREGGNTEAFF. CDR3 coding DNA: TGTGCCACCAGCAGAGAGGGGGGGAACACTGAAGCTTTCTTT.

The chain combines TRBV9 with TRBJ1-1; 8 bases agree with TRBD1. The J segment lost 7 bases and the V segment lost 2 bases, leaving 4 bases of the junction unmatched. Germline V lookup: CDR1 SGDLS, CDR2 YYNGEE. CDR3 length: 13 amino acids. CDR3 in amino acids: CASSVGQGGEAFF. The CDR3 DNA reads TGTGCCAGCAGCGTTGGACAGGGCGGTGAAGCTTTCTTT.

The chain combines TRBV5-8 with TRBJ1-2; possibly TRBD1 for D (5 bases). The V and J ends lost 5 bases and 12 bases respectively, with 14 bases between them. The CDR3 has 11 amino acids. Germline lookup yields CDR1 SGHTS and CDR2 YDEGEE. The CDR3 spells CASRLLTDDTF. CDR3 DNA sequence: TGTGCCAGCAGATTGTTGACAGATGACACCTTC.

This clone was seen only once. This chain connects TRBV6-5 to TRBJ1-1, with D maybe TRBD1 (6 bases). CDR3 length: 14 amino acids. V was pared by 5 bases and J by 5 bases, with 15 bases between. The germline gives CDR1 MNHEY, CDR2 SVGAGI. CDR3 sequence reads: CASSPDRRRTEAFF. CDR3 DNA sequence: TGTGCCAGCAGTCCCGACAGGAGGCGTACTGAAGCTTTCTTT.

The DNA of the CDR3 is TGTGCCAGCAGCCCTTGGACTACCAGCCCCGATGGCTACACCTTC. Translating gives CASSPWTTSPDGYTF. The chain links TRBV7-9 to TRBJ1-2; D call uncertain. V was trimmed by 5 bases and J by 6 bases, leaving 19 bases between them. The CDR3 is 15 amino acids. Germline CDR1 SEHNR, CDR2 FQNEAQ (reference sequence).

The V call is TRBV5-8, the J call TRBJ1-3; 8 nucleotides align to TRBD1. After removal of 0 bases from V and 2 bases from J, the junction contained 1 base not matched to a gene. Per germline, CDR1 SGHTS and CDR2 YDEGEE. The CDR3 totals 15 residues. The CDR3 spells CASSLGTGTGNTIYF. As DNA, the CDR3 is TGTGCCAGCAGCTTGGGGACAGGGACTGGAAACACCATATATTTT.

The chain has TRBV19 and TRBJ2-7; TRBD1 is a possible D gene (8 bases). This CDR3 spans 16 amino acids. Trimming removed 5 bases at V and 4 bases at J, with 21 bases between. Germline V CDR1 and CDR2: LNHDA, SQIVND (reference sequence). CDR3 sequence: CASSRRGTGGQYEQYF. CDR3 in DNA: TGTGCCAGTAGTCGGCGGGGGACAGGCGGTCAGTACGAGCAGTACTTC. Based on the CDR3 plus reference TRBV19 and TRBJ2-7, the full variable domain is DGGITQSPKYLFRKEGQNVTLSCEQNLNHDAMYWYRQDPGQGLRLIYYSQIVNDFQKGDIAEGYSVSREKKESFPLTVTSAQKNPTAFYLCASSRRGTGGQYEQYFGPGTRLTVT.

A single count supports this clone. The chain couples TRBV29-1 to TRBJ1-1, with D unresolved. V was cut by 6 bases and J by 4 bases, with 15 bases left in between. The CDR3 is 13 amino acids. CDR1 is SQVTM, CDR2 ANQGSEA, per germline. Here the CDR3 DNA reads TGCAGCGTCGGTCTCGATCGCGGCACTGAAGCTTTCTTT. It encodes CSVGLDRGTEAFF.